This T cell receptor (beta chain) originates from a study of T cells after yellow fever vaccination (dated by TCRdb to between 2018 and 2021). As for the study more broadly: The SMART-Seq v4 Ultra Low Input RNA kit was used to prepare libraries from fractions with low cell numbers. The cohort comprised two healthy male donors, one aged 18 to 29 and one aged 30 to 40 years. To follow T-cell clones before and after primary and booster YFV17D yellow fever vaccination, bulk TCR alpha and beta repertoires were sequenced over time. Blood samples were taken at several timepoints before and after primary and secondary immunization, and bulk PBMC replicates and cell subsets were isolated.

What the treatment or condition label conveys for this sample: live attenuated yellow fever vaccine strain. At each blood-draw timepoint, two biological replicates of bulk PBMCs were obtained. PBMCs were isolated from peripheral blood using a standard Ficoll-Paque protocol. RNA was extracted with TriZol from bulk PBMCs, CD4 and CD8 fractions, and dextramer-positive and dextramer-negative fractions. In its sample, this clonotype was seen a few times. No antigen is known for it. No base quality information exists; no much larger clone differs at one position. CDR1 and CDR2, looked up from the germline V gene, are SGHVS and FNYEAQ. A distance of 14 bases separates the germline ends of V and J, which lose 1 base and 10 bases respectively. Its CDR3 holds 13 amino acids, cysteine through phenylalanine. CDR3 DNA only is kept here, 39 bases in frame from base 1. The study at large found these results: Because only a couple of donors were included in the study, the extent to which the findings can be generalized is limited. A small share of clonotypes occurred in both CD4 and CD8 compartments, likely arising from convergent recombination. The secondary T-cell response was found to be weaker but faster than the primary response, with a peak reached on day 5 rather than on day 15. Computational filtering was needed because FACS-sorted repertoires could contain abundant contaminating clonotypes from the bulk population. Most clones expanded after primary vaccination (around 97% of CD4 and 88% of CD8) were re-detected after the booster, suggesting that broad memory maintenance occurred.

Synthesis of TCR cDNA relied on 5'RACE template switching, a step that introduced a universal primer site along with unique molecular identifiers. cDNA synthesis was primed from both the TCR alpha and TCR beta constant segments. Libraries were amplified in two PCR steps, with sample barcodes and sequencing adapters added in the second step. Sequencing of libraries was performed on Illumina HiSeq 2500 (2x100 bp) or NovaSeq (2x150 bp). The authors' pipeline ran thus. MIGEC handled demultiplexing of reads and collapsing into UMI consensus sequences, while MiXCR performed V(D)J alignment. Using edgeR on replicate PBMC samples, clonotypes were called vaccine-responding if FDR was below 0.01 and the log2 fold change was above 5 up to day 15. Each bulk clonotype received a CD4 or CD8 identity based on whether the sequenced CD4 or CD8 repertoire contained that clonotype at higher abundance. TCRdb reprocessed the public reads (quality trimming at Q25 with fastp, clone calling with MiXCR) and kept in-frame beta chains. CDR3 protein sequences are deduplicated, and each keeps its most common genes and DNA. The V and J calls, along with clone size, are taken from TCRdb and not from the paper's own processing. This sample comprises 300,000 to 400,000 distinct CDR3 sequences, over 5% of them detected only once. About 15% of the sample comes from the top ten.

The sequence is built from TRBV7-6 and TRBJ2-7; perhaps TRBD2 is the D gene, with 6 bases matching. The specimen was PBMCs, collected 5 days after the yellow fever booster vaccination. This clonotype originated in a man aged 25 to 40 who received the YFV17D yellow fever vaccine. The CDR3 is CASSLDVWGTQYF. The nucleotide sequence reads TGTGCCAGCAGCTTAGACGTTTGGGGGACTCAGTACTTC.